This TCR beta chain was retrieved from a study of T cells in women clearing cervical HPV infection. Study in general: Women with histologically confirmed HPV16-related CIN3 or worse, 2 with invasive cancer, served as cases.

Dot-blot hybridization genotyped cervical HPV amplified with MY09/MY11 PCR. CDR1 is SNHLY and CDR2 is FYNNEI in the germline V gene. The CDR3 covers 14 residues. J gave up 8 bases and V 6 bases, and 10 bases lay outside the gene matches. Remarks on this clone: Its target is unknown. The read terminates 3 residues before the CDR3 end, so the remaining end is supplied by the germline J gene.

TCR beta CDR3 amplified by multiplex PCR from roughly 1,100 ng genomic DNA. The assay was immunoSEQ multiplex PCR, and TCRdb's table has in-frame clones only and misses some. Across just over 20,000 clones, the top ten clones capture roughly 5.4% of the sample. General observations from the study: It is unknown whether associations predate infection; no effector/memory or HPV-specific sorting.

This TCR was sampled from a woman between 18 and 69 years old with a cervical HPV16 infection that either progressed to CIN3+ or cleared (not recorded which). The sequencing sample was made of blood buffy coat. The chain recombines TRBV2 with TRBJ1-5; 7 bases align to TRBD1. CDR3 DNA, as far as it was read: TGTGCCAGCAGCTTCGACAGGGTCGGAGAGCCC. Encoded protein: CASSFDRVGEP. The CDR3 as a whole reads CASSFDRVGEPQHF.